Below, 14 T cell receptor beta chains from the same sample are listed, as sequenced in a study of blood T cell repertoires in COVID-19. Sequencing used immunoSEQ multiplex PCR; TCRdb keeps in-frame clones, though not all of them. The sample lists more than 130,000 clones; less than 85% were seen once. The sequencing sample was made of peripheral blood. Receptors originate from a woman aged 80 or over in a cohort sampled during active or convalescent COVID-19.

This clone has only one observation. The rearrangement uses TRBV5-1 and TRBJ2-7; the match to TRBD1 covers 10 bases. J was trimmed by 4 bases and V by 4 bases; bases with no gene match: 8. CDR3 size: 15 residues. Germline V gives CDR1 SGHRS, CDR2 YFSETQ. The CDR3 spells CASSRSGTGAYEQYF. CDR3 nucleotides: TGCGCCAGCAGCAGGTCCGGGACAGGGGCGTACGAGCAGTACTTC. The full variable domain, its missing parts supplied by reference TRBV5-1 and TRBJ2-7, is KAGVTQTPRYLIKTRGQQVTLSCSPISGHRSVSWYQQTPGQGLQFLFEYFSETQRNKGNFPGRFSGRQFSNSRSEMNVSTLELGDSALYLCASSRSGTGAYEQYFGPGTRLTVT.

This chain links TRBV5-1 with TRBJ2-1; 10 nucleotides match TRBD1. The germline V gene encodes CDR1 SGHRS and CDR2 YFSETQ. V lost 2 bases to trimming and J lost 6 bases; unmatched junction nucleotides: 5. The CDR3 consists of 15 residues. The CDR3 sequence: CASSFGTGVRNEQFF. DNA of the CDR3: TGCGCCAGCAGCTTCGGGACAGGGGTTCGCAATGAGCAGTTCTTC.

The chain links TRBV21-1 to TRBJ1-1; TRBD1 is the table's D call and was not checked against the DNA. TRBV21-1 is described as a pseudogene. The CDR3 has 19 amino acids. Here the CDR3 DNA reads TGTGCCAGCAGCAAAGTGGGGGACAGGGAGGGGAATTTGAACACTGAAGCTTTCTTT. It encodes CASSKVGDREGNLNTEAFF.

For this clone: A junction boundary mismatches the germline segment, possibly from a read error. The chain has TRBV7-7 and TRBJ2-1, with 7 bases fitting TRBD2. Germline assignment: CDR1 SSHAT and CDR2 FNYEAQ (reference sequence). The CDR3 is 17 amino acids. The CDR3: CASSVGPGTIRYNEQFF. For the CDR3, the DNA is TGTGCTAGCAGCGTAGGCCCGGGGACTATACGCTACAATGAGCAGTTCTTC.

This clone was recorded once. This chain uses TRBV6-2 or TRBV6-3 with TRBJ2-5; 8 nucleotides align to TRBD1. Germline assignment: CDR1 MNHEY and CDR2 SVGEGT. The CDR3 sequence is 15 residues long. Losses at the gene ends were 6 bases for V and 0 bases for J; bases not matched to a gene: 6. CDR3 coding DNA: TGTGCCAGCAGCAGGGGGCGCTTGTACCAAGAGACCCAGTACTTC. It yields the protein CASSRGRLYQETQYF.

The V and J genes are TRBV4-1 and TRBJ1-3; the D is unclear. CDR1 is MGHRA and CDR2 is YSYEKL in the germline V gene. V was shortened by 2 bases and J by 4 bases, with 6 bases between the two germline ends. This CDR3 comprises 13 residues. CDR3 protein: CASSQYSGNTIYF. The CDR3 DNA is TGCGCCAGCAGCCAATACAGCGGAAACACCATATATTTT.

The rearrangement links TRBV7-2 to TRBJ1-2; D might be TRBD1 (5 bases). Germline V gene lookup returns CDR1 SGHTA and CDR2 FQGNSA. The CDR3 contains 15 residues. V was clipped by 5 bases and J by 8 bases, with 21 bases between them. The CDR3 DNA sequence: TGTGCCAGCAGCCCCCGGGGGGACGGCCTCGGGGGCTACACCTTC. Translated, it gives CASSPRGDGLGGYTF.

The chain combines TRBV30 with TRBJ2-5; D perhaps matches TRBD2 (6 bases). The CDR3 extends over 14 amino acids. Germline V gene lookup returns CDR1 GTSNPN and CDR2 SVGIG (reference sequence). Trimming removed 3 bases at V and 0 bases at J, with 11 bases between. CDR3 nucleotide sequence: TGTGCCTGGAGGCGGGAACGGAACCAAGAGACCCAGTACTTC. Encoded protein: CAWRRERNQETQYF.

The chain carries TRBV20-1 and TRBJ2-5, with a possible D match to TRBD1 (6 bases). The CDR3 consists of 11 residues. Trimming removed 5 bases from V and 12 bases from J, with 16 bases in between. Germline V gene sequence: CDR1 DFQATT, CDR2 SNEGSKA (reference sequence). The CDR3 loop reads CSADQGSGEYF. Written as DNA, the CDR3 is TGCAGTGCTGATCAGGGGTCTGGGGAGTACTTC.

The chain uses TRBV9 and TRBJ2-5; TRBD2 agrees at 10 bases. Germline-derived CDR1 and CDR2 are SGDLS and YYNGEE. The CDR3 has 15 amino acids. Losses at the gene ends were 7 bases for V and 2 bases for J; bases not matched to a gene: 8. CDR3 region: CASAGGLAAQETQYF. The DNA of the CDR3 is TGTGCCAGCGCCGGAGGACTAGCGGCACAAGAGACCCAGTACTTC.

CDR3 loop: CASSLLPEGSGYTF. The CDR3 coding sequence is TGCGCCAGCAGCTTGTTGCCGGAGGGATCAGGCTACACCTTC. The chain has TRBV5-1 and TRBJ1-2, with D unclear. V was cut by 1 base and J by 8 bases, with 15 bases left in between. In germline, CDR1 is SGHRS, CDR2 YFSETQ. This CDR3 has 14 residues.

V usage is TRBV18 and J usage is TRBJ1-1; D perhaps matches TRBD1 (6 bases). Germline V lookup: CDR1 KGHSH, CDR2 LQKENI. CDR3 length equals 14 residues. The ends were cut back, 4 bases at V and 1 base at J, with 10 bases in the middle. In DNA, the CDR3 is TGTGCCAGCTCACAGCAGGGGCCGAACACTGAAGCTTTCTTT. It is translated as CASSQQGPNTEAFF. Drawing the rest from reference TRBV18 and TRBJ1-1, the complete variable domain is NAGVMQNPRHLVRRRGQEARLRCSPMKGHSHVYWYRQLPEEGLKFMVYLQKENIIDESGMPKERFSAEFPKEGPSILRIQQVVRGDSAAYFCASSQQGPNTEAFFGQGTRLTVV.

The chain recombines TRBV2 with TRBJ1-6, with TRBD1 as a possible D gene (5 bases). CDR1 and CDR2 (germline): SNHLY, FYNNEI. This CDR3 spans 15 amino acids. Trimming shortened V by 8 bases and J by 6 bases, and 17 bases separated the two germline ends. CDR3 sequence reads: CASLGGGVRNSPLHF. CDR3 nucleotide sequence: TGTGCCAGCCTCGGGGGTGGCGTCCGTAATTCACCCCTCCACTTT.

This clone has only a few counts. The chain is built from TRBV18 and TRBJ2-5; 10 bases are a match to TRBD2. With V trimmed by 3 bases and J by 2 bases, 6 bases remained unmatched. The germline CDR1 and CDR2 sequences are KGHSH and LQKENI. The CDR3 is 16 amino acids. CDR3 protein: CASSPGRTSGQETQYF. CDR3 in DNA: TGTGCCAGCTCACCCGGTCGGACTAGCGGTCAAGAGACCCAGTACTTC.